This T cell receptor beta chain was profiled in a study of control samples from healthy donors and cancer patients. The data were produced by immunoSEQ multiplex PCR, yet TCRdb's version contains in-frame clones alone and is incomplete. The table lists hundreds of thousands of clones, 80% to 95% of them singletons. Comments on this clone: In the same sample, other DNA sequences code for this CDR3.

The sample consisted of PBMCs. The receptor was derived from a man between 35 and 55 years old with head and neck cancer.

The CDR3 bases are TGCGCCAGCAGCTTGGAGGTGGAAGAGACCCAGTACTTC. Its translation is CASSLEVEETQYF. The rearrangement uses TRBV5-1 and TRBJ2-5; D is ambiguous. CDR1 SGHRS and CDR2 YFSETQ come from the germline V gene. V shed 0 bases and J shed 3 bases, with 6 bases lying between them. The CDR3 covers 13 residues.